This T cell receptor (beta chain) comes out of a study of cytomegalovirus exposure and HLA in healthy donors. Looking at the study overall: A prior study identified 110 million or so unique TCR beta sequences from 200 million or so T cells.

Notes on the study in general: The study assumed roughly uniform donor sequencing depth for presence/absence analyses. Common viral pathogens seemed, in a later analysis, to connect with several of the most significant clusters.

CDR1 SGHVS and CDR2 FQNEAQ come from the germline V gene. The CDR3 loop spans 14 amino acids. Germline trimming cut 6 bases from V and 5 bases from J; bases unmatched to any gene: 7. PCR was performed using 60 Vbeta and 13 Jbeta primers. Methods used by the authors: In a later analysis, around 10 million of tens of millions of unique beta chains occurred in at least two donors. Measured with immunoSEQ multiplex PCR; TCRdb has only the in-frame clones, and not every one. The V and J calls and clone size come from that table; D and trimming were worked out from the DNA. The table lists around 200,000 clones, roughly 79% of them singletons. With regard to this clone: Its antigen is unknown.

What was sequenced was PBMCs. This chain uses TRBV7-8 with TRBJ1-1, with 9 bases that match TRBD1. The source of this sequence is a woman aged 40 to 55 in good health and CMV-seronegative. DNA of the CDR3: TGTGCCAGCAGTTCGGACAGGGGAGGAACTGAAGCTTTCTTT. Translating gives CASSSDRGGTEAFF.